This TCR beta chain derives from a study of vaccination and CD4 T cells after COVID-19. At the level of the study: The convalescent group had six males, four females, seven Caucasians, two Asians, one multiracial.

Indicated treatment: roughly nine-day PBMC culture with coronavirus spike peptide pools or control peptides (ViraFEST assay). With peptide pools, ViraFEST first expanded antigen-specific T cells and afterwards sequenced their TCRs. After being plated at two million per well, PBMCs were cultured with 9.5 to 10 IU/ml IL-2 and approximately 9.6 ug/ml peptide pools. Germline V lookup: CDR1 SGHVS, CDR2 FQNEAQ. This CDR3 has 16 amino acids. Trimming removed 1 base from V and 0 bases from J, with 7 bases in between. Sequencing of DNA taken from cultured CD4+ T cells relied on the Oncomine TCR Beta short-read assay. Genomic DNA was drawn out of CD4+ T cells grown in culture. From the PCR reads, TCRdb called clonotypes with MiXCR, one entry per CDR3 protein. Of 4,500 to 5,000 distinct CDR3 sequences listed, more than 75% were seen once; the top ten hold approximately 47%. This clonotype occurred a few times. Its cognate antigen is unknown.

Sequencing was carried out using CD4+ T cells from blood, cultured in vitro. The chain links TRBV7-8 to TRBJ1-6; D gene uncertain. This TCR came from a human donor who had recovered from COVID-19. CDR3 residues: CASSLVWSSYNSPLHF. Written as DNA, the CDR3 is TGTGCCAGCAGCTTAGTCTGGAGCTCCTATAATTCACCCCTCCACTTT.